The text below deals with one TCR beta chain. Antigen specificity is unknown. This entry comes from a study of lymphopenia after photon versus proton radiotherapy. General study results and limits: Relative stability marked proton patients; photon patients lost diversity and naive cells.

The CDR3 length is 22 residues. Assay: immunoSEQ multiplex PCR; the TCRdb copy retains only in-frame clones and omits some. This table has 29,000 or so clones, approximately 87% appearing once. The source of this sequence is a woman aged 55-70 years with cholangiocarcinoma. Some clones in this sample may be carry-over from other donors' samples. The chain carries TRBV21-1 and TRBJ1-4; the table's TRBD1 call for D was not verified on the DNA. TRBV21-1 is labeled a pseudogene. Sample: peripheral blood, taken from a patient treated with proton-based radiotherapy. The CDR3 is CASRKPKRGTGGWSMTNEKLFF. In nucleotides, the CDR3 is TGTGCCAGCAGAAAACCGAAAAGGGGGACAGGGGGATGGTCGATGACTAATGAAAAACTGTTTTTT.